Listed below are T cell receptor beta chains from one sample, sequenced in a study of T cells in Graves' hyperthyroidism and ophthalmopathy. TCRdb reprocessed the multiplex PCR reads via MiXCR and lists one record per CDR3 protein. The profile covers around 340,000 distinct CDR3 sequences, with around 14% appearing a single time and about 22% taken by the ten largest. The sample consisted of blood. These receptors all come from a woman in her thirties with Graves' hyperthyroidism. Each CDR3 is given with its conserved first and last residue. D genes are given only for firm matches. Expanded clones get a size class; other rows say once, few or many, or leave the size out.

NA,TRBJ2-1,many,TRBV29-1,TGCAGCGTTCGATCCTACAATGAGCAGTTCTTC,CSVRSYNEQFF
TRBD1,TRBJ1-1,few,TRBV6-1,TGTGCCAGCAGTGAGAGACAGGGGAACACTGAAGCTTTCTTT,CASSERQGNTEAFF
NA,TRBJ2-4,many,TRBV3-1,TGTGCCACCCTAGACGGTAAAGGAGCCAAAAACATTCAGTACTTC,CATLDGKGAKNIQYF
TRBD2,TRBJ2-7,few,TRBV6-2/TRBV6-3,TGTGCCAGCCAGGGACTAGCGGGGCCCTACGAGCAGTACTTC,CASQGLAGPYEQYF
TRBD1,TRBJ2-3,few,TRBV15,TGTGCCACCAGCAGAGATAGGACAGGAAGAGATAATACGCAGTATTTT,CATSRDRTGRDNTQYF
NA,TRBJ1-1,NA,TRBV6-5,TGTGCCAGCAGTTACTCCGCCGGGGGAGACACTGGAGCTTTCTTT,CASSYSAGGDTGAFF
TRBD1,TRBJ2-2,NA,TRBV6-1,TGTGCCAGCAGTGAAGACGAAGGGGGCTCCGGGGAGCTGTTTTTT,CASSEDEGGSGELFF
NA,TRBJ1-5,many,TRBV6-1,TGTGCCAGCAGTTCCAGGGATGGTTCAAGTCAGCCCCAGCATTTT,CASSSRDGSSQPQHF
NA,TRBJ2-7,many,TRBV2,TGTGCCAGCACAGGGGGGTACGAGCAGTACTTC,CASTGGYEQYF
TRBD1,TRBJ1-5,many,TRBV7-2,TGTGCCAGCAGCTTAGGACAGGGGTTCAATCAGCCCCAGCATTTT,CASSLGQGFNQPQHF
TRBD2,TRBJ2-3,few,TRBV7-2,TGTGCCAGCAGCTTAGTCTATAGCCTAGCGGGAGGGCCGAGCACAGATACGCAGTATTTT,CASSLVYSLAGGPSTDTQYF
TRBD1,TRBJ2-7,many,TRBV7-2,TGTGCCAGCAGCTTAAGCTGGTCGTACAGGGGAGACTACGAGCAGTACTTC,CASSLSWSYRGDYEQYF
NA,TRBJ2-5,few,TRBV10-1,TGCGCCAGCACACGGGGGCCAGGGGAGACCCAGTACTTC,CASTRGPGETQYF
NA,TRBJ2-5,many,TRBV28,TGTGCCAGCAGTTCCGCCCCACTAGATCCCAGGGAGACCCAGTACTTC,CASSSAPLDPRETQYF
NA,TRBJ2-3,many,TRBV11-2,TGTGCCAGCAGCTACGGACAGACTCTGACAGATACGCAGTATTTT,CASSYGQTLTDTQYF
NA,TRBJ2-2,many,TRBV2,TGTGCCAGCAGTGGGGTAAATATGAGGTCCACCGGGGAGCTGTTTTTT,CASSGVNMRSTGELFF
NA,TRBJ2-5,many,TRBV18,TGTGCCAGCTCACGAACGGGGCATTTCGAAGAGACCCAGTACTTC,CASSRTGHFEETQYF
NA,TRBJ1-5,many,TRBV28,TGTGCCAGCAGTTCGCTACAGGTTACGGATCAGCCCCAGCATTTT,CASSSLQVTDQPQHF
NA,TRBJ1-5,few,TRBV12-3/TRBV12-4,TGTGCCAGCAGCTCGGTTCATAGCAATCAGCCCCAGCATTTT,CASSSVHSNQPQHF
TRBD1,TRBJ2-7,many,TRBV20-1,TGCAGTGCTAGAGGGGGACAGGGGGCCCACGAGCAGTACTTC,CSARGGQGAHEQYF
NA,TRBJ1-2,many,TRBV12-3/TRBV12-4,TGTGCCAGCAGCCTTGGGGGGACGGTCGGCTACACCTTC,CASSLGGTVGYTF
TRBD2,TRBJ2-7,NA,TRBV7-9,TGTACCAGCAGCCCAAATGGACTAGCGGTGCTCTCCGAGCAGTACTTC,CTSSPNGLAVLSEQYF
TRBD1,TRBJ2-5,many,TRBV11-3,TGTGCCAGCGGACAGGGCCAAGAGACCCAGTACTTC,CASGQGQETQYF
NA,TRBJ2-2,few,TRBV30,TGTGCCTGGAGTGTGGGAACGCGCACCGGGGAGCTGTTTTTT,CAWSVGTRTGELFF
NA,TRBJ1-1,NA,TRBV19,TGTGCCAGTAGTATCTCGGGGACCGTGAACACTGAAGCTTTCTTT,CASSISGTVNTEAFF
NA,TRBJ1-6,NA,TRBV25-1,TGTGCCAGCAGTGAAGAGGGAGGAAACTCACCCCTCCACTTT,CASSEEGGNSPLHF
TRBD1,TRBJ1-3,many,TRBV25-1,TGTGCCAGCAGTGGAGGGGGCAACACCATATATTTT,CASSGGGNTIYF
NA,TRBJ1-3,NA,TRBV20-1,TGCAGTGCTAGGGGGAGGAGACAGGCCGGAAACACCATATATTTT,CSARGRRQAGNTIYF
TRBD2,TRBJ2-5,many,TRBV28,TGTGCCAGCAGCCTTAGACTAGCGGGATTCCAAGAGACCCAGTACTTC,CASSLRLAGFQETQYF
NA,TRBJ2-7,NA,TRBV27,TGTGCCAGCAGTATACCGGGACGTCTCTACGAGCAGTACTTC,CASSIPGRLYEQYF
TRBD2,TRBJ2-5,NA,TRBV5-1,TGCGCCAGCAGCATCGGGACTAGCGCACAAGAGACCCAGTACTTC,CASSIGTSAQETQYF
TRBD2,TRBJ2-7,NA,TRBV12-3/TRBV12-4,TGTGCCAGCAGTTTAAGGGGGGGACTAGCGGGAGGGCCTGGGTACGAGCAGTACTTC,CASSLRGGLAGGPGYEQYF
NA,TRBJ2-1,many,TRBV11-1,TGTGCCAGCAGTTCCAAGCGGGCTGGCGCTAATGAGCAGTTCTTC,CASSSKRAGANEQFF
NA,TRBJ2-7,many,TRBV7-2,TGTGCCAGCAGCTTACGCCTAGCGCGCCACGAGCAGTACTTC,CASSLRLARHEQYF
TRBD2,TRBJ2-1,many,TRBV29-1,TGCAGCGTCCGTAGCGGGAGCTCCTACAATGAGCAGTTCTTC,CSVRSGSSYNEQFF
NA,TRBJ2-1,few,TRBV19,TGTACCGAGGGATACAATGAGCAGTTCTTC,CTEGYNEQFF
NA,TRBJ1-6,NA,TRBV7-2,TGTGCCAGCAGCTCTAAGGACTATAATTCACCCCTCCACTTT,CASSSKDYNSPLHF
NA,TRBJ2-7,few,TRBV20-1,TGCAGTGCTGGAAGACAGTCCTACGAGCAGTACTTC,CSAGRQSYEQYF
NA,TRBJ1-1,NA,TRBV7-8,TGTGCCACGGGTCCGAACACTGAAGCTTTCTTT,CATGPNTEAFF
NA,TRBJ2-7,many,TRBV27,TGTGCCACCCAAGCGGGCTACGAGCAGTACTTC,CATQAGYEQYF
NA,TRBJ1-1,many,TRBV6-1,TGTGCCAGCAGCCAATTAACAGAGAACACTGAAGCTTTCTTT,CASSQLTENTEAFF
TRBD2,TRBJ2-1,many,TRBV20-1,TGCAGTGCTAGAGTTGGGCTAGCGGGAGGGCCGGACAATGAGCAGTTCTTC,CSARVGLAGGPDNEQFF
NA,TRBJ2-1,NA,TRBV3-1,TGTGCCAGCAGCCAAGTCGAGGGAGCGAAGAATGAGCAGTTCTTC,CASSQVEGAKNEQFF
NA,TRBJ2-1,many,TRBV29-1,TGCAGCGTATTACAGAACAATGAGCAGTTCTTC,CSVLQNNEQFF
NA,TRBJ2-7,many,TRBV28,TGTGCCAGCAGTCCCATTGAGAATAGCGAGCAGTACTTC,CASSPIENSEQYF
TRBD2,TRBJ2-7,NA,TRBV5-6,TGTGCCAGCAGCTTGGCCGGGACTAGCGGGAGCGATGTGCAGTACTTC,CASSLAGTSGSDVQYF
TRBD1,TRBJ2-7,many,TRBV7-9,TGTGCCACCCGGACAGGACCATCCAGCTCCTACGAGCAGTACTTC,CATRTGPSSSYEQYF
TRBD2,TRBJ2-5,many,TRBV29-1,TGCACCTCAGTCACGGGACTAGCGGGTGAGACCCAGTACTTC,CTSVTGLAGETQYF
TRBD1,TRBJ2-3,many,TRBV20-1,TGCAGTGCCTACTCGACTACTGACAGGGGGCGCACAGATACGCAGTATTTT,CSAYSTTDRGRTDTQYF